Presented here are 24 T cell receptor beta chains from one specimen sequenced in a study of metastatic and nonmetastatic thyroid tumors (dated by TCRdb to 2020 to 2021). Library preparation employed PCR. Sequenced on an Illumina HiSeq 4000. TCRdb handled the public reads itself, with Q25 trimming in fastp and clone calling in MiXCR, and kept productive beta chains. This sample lists roughly 20,000 clones; 36% were detected once. Around 30% of the sample is in the top ten clones. Before undergoing thyroid surgery, none of the patients had been given any kind of treatment. Specimen: tumor tissue. These receptor sequences come from a female donor with papillary thyroid cancer or a benign thyroid nodule (not recorded which). Some clones in this sample may be carry-over from other donors' samples.

This clone has a handful of counts. The sample carries other DNA sequences with the same CDR3. The chain is built from TRBV28 and TRBJ1-2; the D gene is possibly TRBD1 (5 bases). The CDR3 loop spans 13 amino acids. Germline CDR1 MDHEN, CDR2 SYDVKM. V was trimmed by 2 bases and J by 5 bases, leaving 9 bases between them. The CDR3 DNA sequence: TGTGCCAGCAGTTTAGAGGGACCGTATGGCTACACCTTC. It yields the protein CASSLEGPYGYTF.

The chain carries TRBV2 and TRBJ2-7; TRBD1 aligns across 7 bases. From germline, CDR1 is SNHLY and CDR2 FYNNEI. V lost 5 bases and J lost 3; bases outside the gene matches: 7. The CDR3 runs to 14 residues. The CDR3 reads CASSLTGLGYEQYF. The DNA of the CDR3 is TGTGCCAGCAGTCTGACAGGGTTAGGCTACGAGCAGTACTTC.

The chain carries TRBV12-3 or TRBV12-4 and TRBJ2-7, with 7 bases that match TRBD2. After removal of 5 bases from V and 4 bases from J, the junction contained 11 bases not matched to a gene. This CDR3 is built from 15 residues. The CDR3 bases are TGTGCCAGCAGTGGCCGAGGTAGCGGGCCGTACGAGCAGTACTTC. Encoded protein: CASSGRGSGPYEQYF.

The CDR3 loop reads CASSHPLGTQETQYF. The CDR3 DNA reads TGCGCCAGCAGCCACCCGTTGGGGACCCAAGAGACCCAGTACTTC. The chain couples TRBV4-1 to TRBJ2-5; perhaps D is TRBD1 or TRBD2 (5 bases each). With 3 bases removed from V and 1 base from J, the gap between germline ends came to 12 bases. The V gene's germline CDR1 is MGHRA and CDR2 YSYEKL. CDR3 size: 15 residues.

There are a few counts of this clone. The chain is built from TRBV6-1 and TRBJ1-1; 8 bases line up with TRBD1. The germline V gene has CDR1 MNHNS and CDR2 SASEGT. CDR3 length equals 15 residues. The J segment lost 9 bases and the V segment lost 6 bases, leaving 15 bases of the junction unmatched. The DNA for the CDR3 is TGTGCCAGCAGGCCTATAACGGACAGGGTATCAAAAGCTTTCTTT. Protein: CASRPITDRVSKAFF.

The V call is TRBV5-1, the J call TRBJ2-4; D is unresolved. Per the germline V gene, CDR1 is SGHRS and CDR2 is YFSETQ. Deletions cut 0 bases from V and 4 bases from J, with 11 bases between. The CDR3 is 15 residues long. CDR3 sequence: CASSLGHTQKNIQYF. CDR3 bases: TGCGCCAGCAGCTTGGGCCACACCCAAAAAAACATTCAGTACTTC. Together with reference TRBV5-1 and TRBJ2-4, the CDR3 gives the full variable domain: KAGVTQTPRYLIKTRGQQVTLSCSPISGHRSVSWYQQTPGQGLQFLFEYFSETQRNKGNFPGRFSGRQFSNSRSEMNVSTLELGDSALYLCASSLGHTQKNIQYFGAGTRLSVL.

This clone was picked up a small number of times. This sequence joins TRBV7-2 and TRBJ2-1, with 9 bases identical to TRBD2. The CDR3 sequence is 15 residues long. V shed 3 bases and J 5 bases; nucleotides not matched to a gene: 5. Germline loops: CDR1 SGHTA, CDR2 FQGNSA. The CDR3 DNA reads as TGTGCCAGCAGCTTGGGGCTAGCGGGAAACAATGAGCAGTTCTTC. The encoded protein is CASSLGLAGNNEQFF.

The chain combines TRBV9 with TRBJ2-1, with 7 bases matching TRBD2. This CDR3 region has 16 residues. Germline lookup yields CDR1 SGDLS and CDR2 YYNGEE. Losses at the gene ends were 0 bases for V and 6 bases for J; bases not matched to a gene: 9. The CDR3 spells CASSVAAGANGNEQFF. As DNA, the CDR3 is TGTGCCAGCAGCGTAGCGGCGGGAGCCAACGGCAATGAGCAGTTCTTC.

This clone was seen a few times. This chain connects TRBV19 to TRBJ1-2, with 11 bases that match TRBD1. V dropped 8 bases and J dropped 6; count of bases not matched to a gene: 11. The V gene's germline CDR1 is LNHDA and CDR2 SQIVND (reference sequence). The CDR3 contains 15 residues. CDR3 nucleotide sequence: TGTGCCAGTGGTCGGACGGACAGGGGGCATAATGGCTACACCTTC. Protein: CASGRTDRGHNGYTF.

The chain joins TRBV20-1 to TRBJ2-7; maybe TRBD2 (6 bases). The germline gives CDR1 DFQATT, CDR2 SNEGSKA (reference sequence). Trimming left V 0 bases short and J 2 bases short, with 14 bases between. The CDR3 length is 15 residues. CDR3: CSARDKVAVTYEQYF. As DNA, the CDR3 is TGCAGTGCTAGAGATAAGGTAGCGGTAACCTACGAGCAGTACTTC.

This clone was counted between two and nine times. The chain is built from TRBV24-1 and TRBJ2-7; 9 bases are a match to TRBD1. Losses at the gene ends were 4 bases for V and 7 bases for J; bases not matched to a gene: 10. The CDR3 sequence is 15 residues long. The germline CDR1 and CDR2 sequences are KGHDR and SFDVKD. The DNA of the CDR3 is TGTGCCACCAGTGACCCCGGGACAGGGAGGAATGAGCAGTACTTC. Translated, it gives CATSDPGTGRNEQYF.

The J gene is TRBJ1-2, the V gene TRBV6-1; the match to TRBD1 covers 9 bases. The CDR3 runs 15 residues. Germline CDR1 and CDR2: MNHNS and SASEGT. J was trimmed by 8 bases and V by 6 bases; bases with no gene match: 13. CDR3 bases: TGTGCCAGCAGCCCCGTTACAGGGGGCGGTTCAGGCTACACCTTC. It specifies CASSPVTGGGSGYTF.

This clone was seen more than once but under ten times. V gene TRBV19 combines with J gene TRBJ2-3; D unresolved. V dropped 3 bases and J dropped 3 bases, with 13 bases sitting between them. Germline V gene lookup returns CDR1 LNHDA and CDR2 SQIVND (reference sequence). CDR3 length: 15 residues. The CDR3 protein is CASSIRRWDTDTQYF. The CDR3 DNA reads TGTGCCAGTAGTATCCGGCGATGGGATACAGATACGCAGTATTTT.

The rearrangement links TRBV5-1 to TRBJ2-3; possibly TRBD1 for D (6 bases). V lost 5 bases to trimming and J lost 6 bases, with 16 bases between them. CDR3 length equals 14 residues. Looked up from germline, CDR1 is SGHRS and CDR2 is YFSETQ. The CDR3 protein is CASRHQSRGDTQYF. For the CDR3, the DNA is TGCGCCAGCAGGCACCAAAGCAGGGGCGATACGCAGTATTTT. The variable domain in full, with the rest retrieved from reference TRBV5-1 and TRBJ2-3, is KAGVTQTPRYLIKTRGQQVTLSCSPISGHRSVSWYQQTPGQGLQFLFEYFSETQRNKGNFPGRFSGRQFSNSRSEMNVSTLELGDSALYLCASRHQSRGDTQYFGPGTRLTVL.

This clone is a singleton in its sample. The chain joins TRBV7-3 to TRBJ1-1, with D perhaps TRBD1 (5 bases). Germline V gene sequence: CDR1 SGHTA, CDR2 FQGTGA. Trimming shortened V by 2 bases and J by 7 bases, and 14 bases separated the two germline ends. The CDR3 is 14 residues long. This CDR3 is CASSLLLFGGEAFF. The DNA of the CDR3 is TGTGCCAGCAGCTTACTGTTATTCGGGGGTGAAGCTTTCTTT. The whole variable domain, filled in from reference TRBV7-3 and TRBJ1-1, reads GAGVSQTPSNKVTEKGKYVELRCDPISGHTALYWYRQSLGQGPEFLIYFQGTGAADDSGLPNDRFFAVRPEGSVSTLKIQRTERGDSAVYLCASSLLLFGGEAFFGQGTRLTVV.

In its sample, this clone was seen a few times. V gene TRBV19 combines with J gene TRBJ2-7; D is ambiguous. There are 14 residues in the CDR3. Germline V lookup: CDR1 LNHDA, CDR2 SQIVND (reference sequence). Deletions cut 2 bases from V and 1 base from J, with 9 bases between. The CDR3, as DNA: TGTGCCAGTAGTATACGAGACGGATCCTACGAGCAGTACTTC. Amino acid sequence: CASSIRDGSYEQYF.

The gene calls are TRBV6-2 or TRBV6-3 and TRBJ2-7, with 12 bases that match TRBD2. Germline loops: CDR1 MNHEY, CDR2 SVGEGT. After removal of 0 bases from V and 0 bases from J, the junction contained 3 bases not matched to a gene. CDR3 length equals 17 residues. The CDR3 DNA follows: TGTGCCAGCAGTTACTCCCAGACTAGCGGGAGCTCCTACGAGCAGTACTTC. Translation gives CASSYSQTSGSSYEQYF.

V gene TRBV6-4 combines with J gene TRBJ2-1, with D unresolved. Germline CDR1 is MRHNA and CDR2 is SNTAGT. CDR3 size: 14 residues. Trimming removed 0 bases from V and 8 bases from J, with 11 bases in between. In DNA form, the CDR3 reads TGTGCCAGCAGTGACTCGGGCCCCACGGATGAGCAGTTCTTC. Translating gives CASSDSGPTDEQFF.

Of note for this clone: This may arise from a read error, as a much more abundant clone is one base away. The J gene is TRBJ1-1, the V gene TRBV7-9; D is uncertain. The CDR3 spans 15 residues. The germline gives CDR1 SEHNR, CDR2 FQNEAQ (reference sequence). CDR3 sequence reads: CASSLDGRMNTGAFF. The CDR3 DNA is TGTGCCAGCAGCTTAGATGGCAGAATGAACACTGGAGCTTTCTTT.

V gene TRBV7-2 combines with J gene TRBJ2-1; no reliable D call. The V and J ends lost 2 bases and 6 bases respectively, with 5 bases between them. Germline CDR1 is SGHTA and CDR2 is FQGNSA. The CDR3 covers 12 residues. The CDR3 sequence is CASSLLANEQFF. The CDR3 region has the DNA TGTGCCAGCAGCTTACTCGCCAATGAGCAGTTCTTC.

Only a few counts were recorded for this clone. This chain links TRBV10-3 with TRBJ1-1; possibly TRBD1 for D (5 bases). Trimming shortened V by 11 bases and J by 7 bases, and 17 bases separated the two germline ends. Germline values: CDR1 ENHRY, CDR2 SYGVKD. The CDR3 contains 12 residues. The CDR3 region has the DNA TGTGCCTCGACCCGGGGCGATGATGAAGCTTTCTTT. The encoded protein is CASTRGDDEAFF.

V usage is TRBV2 and J usage is TRBJ2-1; 12 nucleotides align to TRBD2. J lost 6 bases, V lost 8 bases, and 11 bases had no gene match. The length of the CDR3 is 16 residues. CDR1 and CDR2 (germline): SNHLY, FYNNEI. The CDR3, as DNA: TGTGCCAGCTACGGTGCTCGGACTAGCGGGGTCAATGAGCAGTTCTTC. Residues: CASYGARTSGVNEQFF. The full variable domain, in which reference TRBV2 and TRBJ2-1 provide the parts outside the CDR3, is EPEVTQTPSHQVTQMGQEVILRCVPISNHLYFYWYRQILGQKVEFLVSFYNNEISEKSEIFDDQFSVERPDGSNFTLKIRSTKLEDSAMYFCASYGARTSGVNEQFFGPGTRLTVL.

The table lists this clone with a few counts. The chain employs TRBV19 and TRBJ2-6; D may correspond to TRBD1 or TRBD2 (6 bases each). CDR1 is LNHDA and CDR2 is SQIVND in the germline V gene (reference sequence). There are 14 residues in the CDR3. Trimming removed 5 bases at V and 4 bases at J, with 9 bases between. Here the CDR3 DNA reads TGTGCCAGTAGTCTCGGGGGCGGGGCCAACGTCCTGACTTTC. Translated, it gives CASSLGGGANVLTF.

This clone has only one observation. The chain employs TRBV11-2 and TRBJ1-6; perhaps TRBD1 as D (5 bases). Trimming removed 1 base at V and 7 bases at J, with 14 bases between. CDR1 and CDR2 from the germline V gene are SGHAT and FQNNGV. CDR3 length: 16 residues. Here the CDR3 reads CASSLVTGTNNSPLHF. DNA of the CDR3: TGTGCCAGCAGCTTAGTTACGGGGACCAACAATTCACCCCTCCACTTT.